Included here is one TCR beta chain sequence, with context. The data derive from a study of response to subunit inactivated influenza vaccine. TCRdb itself ran the RT-PCR reads through MiXCR, one entry per CDR3 protein. The table includes 500,000 to 600,000 distinct CDR3 sequences, roughly 15% detected once. Sequencing was performed on PBMCs from blood, taken roughly 12 days after vaccination. The receptor comes from a man aged 45 to 65 who received an inactivated influenza vaccine.

The CDR3 nucleotides read TGTGCCACTTTACCCCACGGACGGGAAGAGACCCAGTACTTC. Its protein product is CATLPHGREETQYF. The chain couples TRBV10-3 to TRBJ2-5, with D unresolved. Trimming pared 10 bases from V and 3 bases from J, leaving 18 bases between. Germline V gene sequence: CDR1 ENHRY, CDR2 SYGVKD. The CDR3 contains 14 residues.